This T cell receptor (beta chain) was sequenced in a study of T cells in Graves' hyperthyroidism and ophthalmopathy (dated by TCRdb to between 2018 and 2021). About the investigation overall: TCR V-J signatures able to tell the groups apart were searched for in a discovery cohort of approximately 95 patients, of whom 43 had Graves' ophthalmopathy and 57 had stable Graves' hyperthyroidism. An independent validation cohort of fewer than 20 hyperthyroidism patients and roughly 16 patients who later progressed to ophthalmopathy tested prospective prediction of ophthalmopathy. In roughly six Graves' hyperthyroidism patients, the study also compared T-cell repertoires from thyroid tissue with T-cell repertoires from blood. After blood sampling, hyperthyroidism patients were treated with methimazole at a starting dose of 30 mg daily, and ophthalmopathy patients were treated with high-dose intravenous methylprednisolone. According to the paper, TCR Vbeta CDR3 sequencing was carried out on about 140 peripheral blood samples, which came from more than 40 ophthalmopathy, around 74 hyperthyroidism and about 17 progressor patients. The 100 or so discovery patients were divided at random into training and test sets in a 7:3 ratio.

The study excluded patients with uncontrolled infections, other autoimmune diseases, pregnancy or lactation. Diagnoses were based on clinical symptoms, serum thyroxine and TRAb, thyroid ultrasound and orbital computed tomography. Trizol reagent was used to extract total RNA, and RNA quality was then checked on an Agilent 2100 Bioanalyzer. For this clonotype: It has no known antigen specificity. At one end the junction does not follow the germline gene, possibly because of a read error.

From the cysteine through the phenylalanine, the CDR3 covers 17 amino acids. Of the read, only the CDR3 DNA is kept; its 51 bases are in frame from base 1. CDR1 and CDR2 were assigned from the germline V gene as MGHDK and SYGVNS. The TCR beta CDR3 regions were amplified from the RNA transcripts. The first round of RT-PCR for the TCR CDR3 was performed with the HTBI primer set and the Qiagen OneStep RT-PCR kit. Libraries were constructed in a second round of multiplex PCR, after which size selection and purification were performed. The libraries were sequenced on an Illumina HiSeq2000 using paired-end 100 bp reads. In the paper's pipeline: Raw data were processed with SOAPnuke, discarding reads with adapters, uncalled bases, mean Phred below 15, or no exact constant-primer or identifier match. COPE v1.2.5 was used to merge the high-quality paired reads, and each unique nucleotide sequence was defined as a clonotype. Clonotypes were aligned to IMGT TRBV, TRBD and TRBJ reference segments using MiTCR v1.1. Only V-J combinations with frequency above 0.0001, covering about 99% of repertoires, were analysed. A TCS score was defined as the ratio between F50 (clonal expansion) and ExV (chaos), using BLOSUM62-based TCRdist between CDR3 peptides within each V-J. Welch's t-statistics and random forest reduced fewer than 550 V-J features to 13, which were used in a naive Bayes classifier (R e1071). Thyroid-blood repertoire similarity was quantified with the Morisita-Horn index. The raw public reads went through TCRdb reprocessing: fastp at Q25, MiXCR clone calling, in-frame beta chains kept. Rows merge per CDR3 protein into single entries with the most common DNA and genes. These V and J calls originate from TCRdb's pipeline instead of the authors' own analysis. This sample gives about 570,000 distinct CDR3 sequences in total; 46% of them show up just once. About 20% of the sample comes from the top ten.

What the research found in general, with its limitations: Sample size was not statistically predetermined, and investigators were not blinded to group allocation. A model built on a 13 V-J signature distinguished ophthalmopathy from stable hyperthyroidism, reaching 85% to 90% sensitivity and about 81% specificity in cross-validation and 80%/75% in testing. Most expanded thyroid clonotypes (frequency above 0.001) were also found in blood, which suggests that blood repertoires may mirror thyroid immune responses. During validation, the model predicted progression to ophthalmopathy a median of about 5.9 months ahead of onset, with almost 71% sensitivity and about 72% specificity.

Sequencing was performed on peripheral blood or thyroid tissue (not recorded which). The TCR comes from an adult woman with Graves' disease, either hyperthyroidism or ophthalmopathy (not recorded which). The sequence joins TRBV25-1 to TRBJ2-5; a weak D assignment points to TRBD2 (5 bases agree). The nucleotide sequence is TGTGTCAGCGGTGCCGACGGAAACAGTCTATCACAAGAGACCCAGTACTTC. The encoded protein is CVSGADGNSLSQETQYF.